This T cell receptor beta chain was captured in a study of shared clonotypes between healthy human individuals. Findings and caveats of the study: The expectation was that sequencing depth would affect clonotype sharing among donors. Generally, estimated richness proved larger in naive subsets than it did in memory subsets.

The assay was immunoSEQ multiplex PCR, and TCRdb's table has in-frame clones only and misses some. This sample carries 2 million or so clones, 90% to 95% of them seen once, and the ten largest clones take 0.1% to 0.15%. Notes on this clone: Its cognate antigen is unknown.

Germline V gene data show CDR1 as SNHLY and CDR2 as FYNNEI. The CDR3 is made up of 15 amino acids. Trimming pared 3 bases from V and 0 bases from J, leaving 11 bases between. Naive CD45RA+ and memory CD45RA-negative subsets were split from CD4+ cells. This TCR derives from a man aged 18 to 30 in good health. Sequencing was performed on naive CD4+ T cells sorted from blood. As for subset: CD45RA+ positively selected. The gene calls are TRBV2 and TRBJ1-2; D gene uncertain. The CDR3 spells CASSDPAGANYGYTF. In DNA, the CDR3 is TGTGCCAGCAGTGACCCAGCAGGAGCTAACTATGGCTACACCTTC.